This is a list of T cell receptor beta chains from one sample in a study of long-term antiretroviral therapy in people with HIV. Generated by immunoSEQ multiplex PCR, the TCRdb table keeps only in-frame clones and is missing some. The sample lists some 31,000 clones, approximately 97% occurring once. Sample: unsorted PBMCs, taken 6.9 years after starting antiretroviral therapy. The receptor set was obtained from a man aged 25-45 years with HIV. CDR3s include the opening cysteine and the closing phenylalanine or tryptophan. A D gene is named only where the DNA matches it firmly.

V | D | length | CDR3
TRBV9 | . | 15 | CASSVGLEGTYEQYF
TRBV4-1 | . | 16 | CASSQLLVGGGGPQHF
TRBV19 | . | 14 | CASSIVSGVETQYF
TRBV5-6 | . | 16 | CASSLGGSVGYNEQFF
TRBV9 | . | 17 | CASSVGLDGRGTGELFF
TRBV4-3 | . | 15 | CASSVSRRFTDTQYF
TRBV6-5 | . | 14 | CASSLRNSYEKLFF
TRBV7-8 | TRBD2 | 15 | CASGPTSRWYNEQFF
TRBV15 | . | 14 | CATSRDKEGNEQYF
TRBV7-2 | . | 15 | CASSLQTGYSTEAFF
TRBV7-9 | . | 11 | CASALGPEAFF
TRBV7-2 | . | 13 | CASSLIWEDTQYF
TRBV5-4 | TRBD1 | 16 | CASSSGGLTGDTEAFF
TRBV5-1 | TRBD1 | 16 | CASSLDRQGADAEQYF
TRBV13 | . | 18 | CASSSTNGGDATYNEQFF
TRBV4-1 | TRBD2 | 17 | CASSQGLAGGSTDTQYF
TRBV15 | TRBD1 | 14 | CATSREGRGHGYTF
TRBV7-9 | TRBD2 | 16 | CASRPQGGRTVDTQYF
TRBV4-3 | TRBD1 | 16 | CASSQGTGSGNQPQHF
TRBV4-1 | TRBD1 | 16 | CASSQDMGQRLGGYTF
TRBV7-3 | . | 16 | CASSLGGDPGIYGYTF
TRBV13 | . | 13 | CASSLQGINGYTF
TRBV4-3 | . | 15 | CASSQDSLLAGELFF
TRBV9 | TRBD2 | 17 | CASSANRKAGKYNEQFF
TRBV9 | . | 15 | CASTVLATNTGELFF
TRBV2 | . | 11 | CASSVDQPQHF
TRBV4-2 | . | 14 | CASSQDEGLAEAFF
TRBV6-5 | . | 12 | CASSYNAGTLLF